One T cell receptor (beta chain) is described in this entry. At least ten counts were recorded for this clonotype. It has no known antigen specificity. No base quality values were provided; no much bigger clone lies one nucleotide off. This sample stems from a study of T-cell memory formation after mild COVID-19 (dated by TCRdb to the early 2020s). For context, the study as a whole: TCR sequence clusters from the two donors were largely donor specific. Longitudinal TCRalpha and TCRbeta repertoire sequencing tracked T-cell clones expanding and contracting after mild COVID-19 in a couple of donors. The cohort was made up of two young adult volunteers, one female and one male, who were previously healthy.

Here is what the overall study found, with its caveats: Contracting CD4+ clones were found mainly in CM and EM memory subsets, while CD8+ clones were enriched in EMRA. Only a couple of mild cases were covered in the study, and larger cohorts including severe cases with pre-infection samples were considered necessary. The detection of some responding clones in pre-infection memory suggests that pre-existing cross-reactive memory T cells joined the SARS-CoV-2 response. Clones that contracted from day 15 to 85 showed balanced CD4/CD8 phenotypes, whereas a second wave of clones that expanded from day 15 to 37 leaned towards CD4+. SARS-CoV-2 specificity of the second-wave clones peaking on day 37 was not confirmed.

The CDR3 covers 13 residues, taking in both the cysteine and the phenylalanine. This entry keeps only the CDR3 DNA: 39 bases, framed from base 1. Sequences SGHAT (CDR1) and FQNNGV (CDR2) are obtained from the germline V gene. V is pared back by 1 base and J by 0 bases, with 3 bases lying between the germline termini. The instrument given in TCRdb is Illumina NovaSeq 6000. Using 5'RACE with constant-segment primers, TCRalpha and TCRbeta cDNA libraries were constructed, with sample barcodes and unique molecular identifiers added in the process. RNA was extracted from every sample with Trizol reagent. Library amplification was performed in two PCR steps, and a second sample barcode and Illumina TruSeq adapters were introduced in the second step. The libraries were sequenced on an Illumina NovaSeq using 2 x 150 bp paired-end reads. In the paper's pipeline: Demultiplexing of reads and collapsing into UMI-guided consensus sequences were performed with migec v1.2.7. Using mixcr v2.1.11, UMI consensuses were aligned to TRA and TRB V and J templates and then assembled into clonotypes. Clonotypes were classified as expanded or contracted when called significant by both edgeR and NoisET, with noise models trained on biological replicates. For edgeR calls, a false discovery rate-adjusted p below 0.01 and a log2 fold-change threshold of 1 were applied. As an exploratory analysis of dynamics, max-normalized trajectories of the 1000 most abundant clonotypes were examined by PCA with hierarchical clustering. Separately sequenced CD4+ and CD8+ repertoires were used to assign the CD4 or CD8 phenotype of responding clones. The public reads were quality trimmed at Q25 with fastp and then assembled into clones with MiXCR by TCRdb, keeping productive beta chains. Rows with a matching CDR3 protein are joined into one entry that keeps the most common DNA and genes. What appears here as the V and J calls and clone size reflects TCRdb's work, not the paper's. The sample has approximately 350,000 distinct CDR3 sequences on record, over 10% of them singletons. Jointly, the top ten make up 20% to 25% of the sample.

PBMCs were isolated by Ficoll-Paque density gradient centrifugation. The sequence came from a man between 18 and 29 years old who had mild COVID-19 (a few samples of this study predate the infection). The sample titles of this study are shuffled in the database, so cell type and time point are left out; the donor was told from shared clones. Material: PBMCs or a T cell subset sorted from them (not recorded which). The chain couples TRBV11-2 to TRBJ2-5; the D gene lacks a confident call. The nucleotide sequence reads as follows: TGTGCCAGCAGCTTAGTCCACCAAGAGACCCAGTACTTC. Its product reads: CASSLVHQETQYF.